The rows below give T cell receptor beta chains drawn from one sample of a study of shared clonotypes between healthy human individuals. Assay used: immunoSEQ multiplex PCR; TCRdb lists only in-frame clones, some missing. The sample has 2,500,000 or so clones, 90% to 95% seen once. Sequencing was carried out using naive CD4+ T cells from PBMCs. Receptors originate from a man between 18 and 35 years old in good health. Some clones in this sample may be carry-over from other donors' samples. Each CDR3 is given with its conserved first and last residue. The order of the fields is D gene, J gene, V gene, clone size, CDR3 DNA, CDR3 protein. A D gene is named only where the DNA matches it firmly. Size is omitted from some rows. Given values are once, few, many or a class for expanded clones.

.	TRBJ2-7	TRBV6-5	.	TGTGCCAGCAGCAATCGACTCGGCGAGCAGTACTTC	CASSNRLGEQYF
TRBD1	TRBJ1-5	TRBV27	once	TGTGCCAGCAGACGTTCTCGGACAGGGGAAGGCAATCAGCCCCAGCATTTT	CASRRSRTGEGNQPQHF
.	TRBJ2-1	TRBV14	.	TGTGCCAGCAGCCAAAGTCCCGACAGACTCCGCAATGAGCAGTTCTTC	CASSQSPDRLRNEQFF
.	TRBJ2-1	TRBV6-1	.	TGTGCCAGCAGTGAAGCGCTGGGGCCGCCCAGCGGGCAGTTCTTC	CASSEALGPPSGQFF
.	TRBJ2-1	TRBV7-2	.	TGTGCCAGCAGCTCAACAGGGTATACGGGAAGCGGTTCATACAATGAGCAGTTCTTC	CASSSTGYTGSGSYNEQFF
.	TRBJ2-1	TRBV28	.	TGTGCCAGCACAGAAAACAATGAGCAGTTCTTC	CASTENNEQFF
.	TRBJ2-2	TRBV27	.	TGTGCCAGCAGACCCATGGTTATGGGGCTCACGAACACCGGGGAGCTGTTTTTT	CASRPMVMGLTNTGELFF
.	TRBJ1-1	TRBV11-3	.	TGTGCCAGCAGCTTAGGAAGGCTGAACACTGAAGCTTTCTTT	CASSLGRLNTEAFF
.	TRBJ2-1	TRBV6-4	.	TGTGCCAGCAGTGACTCTGTGACTAGGCCTAGTGAGCAGTTCTTC	CASSDSVTRPSEQFF
.	TRBJ2-1	TRBV27	.	TGTGCCAGCAGTTCCCACGATAGATATGAGCAGTTCTTC	CASSSHDRYEQFF
.	TRBJ2-7	TRBV27	.	TGTGCCAGCAGTTCAATGTGGGGGGTGATGTACGAGCAGTACTTC	CASSSMWGVMYEQYF
.	TRBJ1-2	TRBV6-1	.	TGTGCCAGCAGTGAAATGGACGGAGCCTATGGCTACACCTTC	CASSEMDGAYGYTF
.	TRBJ1-3	TRBV21-1	.	TGTGCCAGCAACAGCCGGAGAAGGGGCTCTGGAAACACCATATATTTT	CASNSRRRGSGNTIYF
.	TRBJ1-4	TRBV28	.	TGTGCCAGCCACAGAAAACTGAACTCTAATGAAAAACTGTTTTTT	CASHRKLNSNEKLFF
.	TRBJ2-7	TRBV7-9	.	TGTGCCAGCAGCCCTGAGGGGGGTGACTACTACGAGCAGTACTTC	CASSPEGGDYYEQYF
.	TRBJ1-4	TRBV21-1	.	TGTGCCAGAGCCGACAGGGGGAGTGAAAAACTGTTTTTT	CARADRGSEKLFF
.	TRBJ1-2	TRBV2	once	TGTGCCAGCAGGAGAGACCAGGGAGTAGCCTACACCTTC	CASRRDQGVAYTF
.	TRBJ1-5	TRBV15	once	TGTGCCACCAGCAGGTGGGGCCACAATCAGCCCCAGCATTTT	CATSRWGHNQPQHF
TRBD1	TRBJ2-5	TRBV11-3	.	TGTGCCAGCAGCTCTAGGCGCCCGGGACAGGGCGAAGAGACCCAGTACTTC	CASSSRRPGQGEETQYF
.	TRBJ2-7	TRBV29-1	.	TGCAGCGTGGCAGGCCCCGGGACACAGTCCTACGAGCAGTACTTC	CSVAGPGTQSYEQYF
TRBD2	TRBJ2-5	TRBV4-2	.	TGTGCCAGCAGCCGTGGCGGGGGGGAGACCCAGTACTTC	CASSRGGGETQYF
TRBD1	TRBJ1-1	TRBV6-6	.	TGTGCCAGCAGTTCGACGACAGGGAGGACTTTCTTT	CASSSTTGRTFF
.	TRBJ1-3	TRBV15	few	TGTGCCACCAGCAGAGGGACAGATGGAAACACCATATATTTT	CATSRGTDGNTIYF
TRBD2	TRBJ2-2	TRBV4-2	few	TGTGCCAGCAGCCGTCCGGGAGGGTCGGACACCGGGGAGCTGTTTTTT	CASSRPGGSDTGELFF
TRBD1	TRBJ1-3	TRBV2	.	TGTGCCAGCAGTGAATTCCAGGGGGCTGGCGGAAACACCATATATTTT	CASSEFQGAGGNTIYF
.	TRBJ1-3	TRBV30	.	TGTGCCTGGAGCGACTTAACGGGGGGAAACACCATATATTTT	CAWSDLTGGNTIYF
.	TRBJ2-7	TRBV2	.	TGTGCCAGCAGTGACCAGGGGTTTGGGTACGAGCAGTACTTC	CASSDQGFGYEQYF
TRBD2	TRBJ2-3	TRBV29-1	.	TGCAGCGTTGAAGATCTTGGGGGAGGGGACACAGATACGCAGTATTTT	CSVEDLGGGDTDTQYF